This T cell receptor beta chain was identified in a study of T cell changes during pregnancy in multiple sclerosis (dated by TCRdb to the late 2010s). Concerning the study at large: Changes in the T cell repertoire over the course of pregnancy were examined in this study in women with multiple sclerosis.

The method was the immunoSEQ multiplex PCR assay. TCRdb's version of the immuneACCESS table is confined to in-frame rearrangements and falls short of the full clone set. An unresolved V gene accounts for under half of the shortfall where checked; the remainder is of unknown origin. Within this sample are about 70,000 clones, with roughly 94% of them counted one time only. The ten largest account for less than 0.65% of the sample. Of note for this clone: Its binding antigen is unknown. Base quality data are lacking; no much larger clone is found one base away.

The CDR3, from cysteine to phenylalanine, totals 14 residues. The kept DNA is CDR3 alone, 42 bases in frame from the first base. The germline V gene provides CDR1 SGHAT and CDR2 FQNNGV. Clipping removes 1 base from V and 8 bases from J, with 6 as the unmatched junction base count. The sequence was collected from a female donor with multiple sclerosis, enrolled in a pregnancy study. Recombination joined TRBV11-2 with TRBJ1-2; TRBD1 agrees with 8 junctional bases. This specimen was peripheral blood, taken in the third trimester of pregnancy. The CDR3 in this case is CASSLVPTGVGYTF. In nucleotides, the sequence is TGTGCCAGCAGCTTAGTACCGACAGGGGTCGGCTACACCTTC.